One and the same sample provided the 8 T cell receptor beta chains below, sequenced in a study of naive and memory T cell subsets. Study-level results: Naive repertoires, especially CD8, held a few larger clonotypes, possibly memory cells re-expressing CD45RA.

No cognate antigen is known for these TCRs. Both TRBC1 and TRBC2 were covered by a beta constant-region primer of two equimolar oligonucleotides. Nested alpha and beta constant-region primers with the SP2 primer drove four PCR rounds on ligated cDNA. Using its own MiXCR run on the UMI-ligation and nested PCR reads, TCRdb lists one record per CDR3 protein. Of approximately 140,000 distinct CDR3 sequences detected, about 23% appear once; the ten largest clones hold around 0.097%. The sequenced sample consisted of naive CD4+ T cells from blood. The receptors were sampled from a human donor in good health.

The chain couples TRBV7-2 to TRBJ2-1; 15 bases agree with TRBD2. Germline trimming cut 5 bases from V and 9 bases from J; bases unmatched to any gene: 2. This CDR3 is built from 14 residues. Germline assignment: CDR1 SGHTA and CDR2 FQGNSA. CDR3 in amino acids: CASSAGLAGGEQFF. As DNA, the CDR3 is TGTGCCAGCAGCGCGGGACTAGCGGGAGGTGAGCAGTTCTTC.

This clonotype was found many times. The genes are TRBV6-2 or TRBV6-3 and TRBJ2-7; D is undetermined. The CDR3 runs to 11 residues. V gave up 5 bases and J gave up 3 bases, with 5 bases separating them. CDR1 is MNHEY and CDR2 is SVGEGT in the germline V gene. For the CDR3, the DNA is TGTGCCAGCAGTCAACACTACGAGCAGTACTTC. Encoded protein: CASSQHYEQYF.

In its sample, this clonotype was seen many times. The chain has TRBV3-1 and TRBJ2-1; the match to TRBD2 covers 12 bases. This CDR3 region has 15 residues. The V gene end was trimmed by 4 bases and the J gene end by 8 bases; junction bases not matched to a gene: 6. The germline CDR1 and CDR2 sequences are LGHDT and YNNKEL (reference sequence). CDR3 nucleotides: TGTGCCAGCAGCCCGCTAGCGGGAGGGCCGGATGAGCAGTTCTTC. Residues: CASSPLAGGPDEQFF.

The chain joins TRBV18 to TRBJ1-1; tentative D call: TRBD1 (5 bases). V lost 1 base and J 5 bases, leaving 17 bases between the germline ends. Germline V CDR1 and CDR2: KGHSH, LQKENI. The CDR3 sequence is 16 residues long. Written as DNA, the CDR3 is TGTGCCAGCTCACCACTCCCGGGGCTGGGGGGGACTGAAGCTTTCTTT. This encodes CASSPLPGLGGTEAFF.

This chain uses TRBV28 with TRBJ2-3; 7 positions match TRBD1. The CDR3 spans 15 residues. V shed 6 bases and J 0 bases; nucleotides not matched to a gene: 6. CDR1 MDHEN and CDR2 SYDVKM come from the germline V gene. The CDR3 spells CASRVGQTSTDTQYF. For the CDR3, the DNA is TGTGCCAGCAGAGTGGGACAGACTAGCACAGATACGCAGTATTTT. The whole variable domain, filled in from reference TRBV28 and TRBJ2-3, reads DVKVTQSSRYLVKRTGEKVFLECVQDMDHENMFWYRQDPGLGLRLIYFSYDVKMKEKGDIPEGYSVSREKKERFSLILESASTNQTSMYLCASRVGQTSTDTQYFGPGTRLTVL.

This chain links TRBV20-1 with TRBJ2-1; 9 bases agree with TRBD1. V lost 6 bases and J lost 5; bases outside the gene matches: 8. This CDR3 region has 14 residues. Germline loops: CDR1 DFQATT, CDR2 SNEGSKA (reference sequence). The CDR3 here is CSASPGQGNNEQFF. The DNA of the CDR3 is TGCAGTGCGAGCCCGGGACAGGGAAACAATGAGCAGTTCTTC.

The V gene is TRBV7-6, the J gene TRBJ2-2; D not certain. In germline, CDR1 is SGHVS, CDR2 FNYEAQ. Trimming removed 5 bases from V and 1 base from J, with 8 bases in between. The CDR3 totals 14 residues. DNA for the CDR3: TGTGCCAGCAGCCTACAGCAGAACACCGGGGAGCTGTTTTTT. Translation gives CASSLQQNTGELFF.

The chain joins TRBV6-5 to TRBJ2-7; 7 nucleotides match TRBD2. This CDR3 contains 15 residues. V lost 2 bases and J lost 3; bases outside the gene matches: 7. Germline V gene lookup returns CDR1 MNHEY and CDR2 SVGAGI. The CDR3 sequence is CASSYRGVSSYEQYF. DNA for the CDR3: TGTGCCAGCAGTTACCGGGGGGTTAGTAGCTACGAGCAGTACTTC.